This section outlines one T cell receptor beta chain sequence together with its context. This sample was taken from a study of cytomegalovirus exposure and HLA in healthy donors. The CDR3 sequence is 14 residues long. V lost 5 bases to trimming and J lost 8 bases, with 16 bases between them. Germline lookup yields CDR1 LNHDA and CDR2 SQIVND (reference sequence). With 60 Vbeta and 13 Jbeta primers, the PCR was carried out. Sequencing used immunoSEQ multiplex PCR; TCRdb keeps in-frame clones, though not all of them. The top ten clones hold around 8.6% of a sample with under 130,000 clones, around 77% of them seen once.

Material for sequencing was PBMCs. This receptor was identified in a woman in her 40s in good health and CMV-seropositive. The chain has TRBV19 and TRBJ2-1, with a weak D call TRBD2 (7 bases). CDR3 loop: CASSDLGGVDEQFF. The CDR3 DNA reads as TGTGCCAGTAGTGATTTAGGGGGGGTCGATGAGCAGTTCTTC.